These 14 T cell receptor beta chains were sequenced from one sample in a study of CD8 T cells in Susac syndrome. The RNA, about 0.45 to 1 ug, was put through reverse transcription using random hexamers. TCRdb reprocessed the immunoSEQ multiplex PCR reads with MiXCR, giving one entry per CDR3 protein. The sample carries about 140,000 distinct CDR3 sequences, roughly 94% recorded once. Sequenced input: CD8+ T cells from PBMCs. The receptors come from a human donor with Susac syndrome.

This clonotype occurred once. The chain recombines TRBV7-6 with TRBJ2-7; a possible D gene is TRBD2 (5 bases). This CDR3 is 17 amino acids long. Germline CDR1 SGHVS, CDR2 FNYEAQ. V lost 5 bases and J 0 bases, leaving 20 bases between the germline ends. CDR3 sequence: CASSDFGSATSSYEQYF. CDR3 bases: TGTGCCAGCAGCGATTTTGGATCGGCCACTAGCTCCTACGAGCAGTACTTC.

The V call is TRBV15, the J call TRBJ1-2; D unresolved. The ends were cut back, 5 bases at V and 2 bases at J, with 18 bases in the middle. Germline V gene lookup returns CDR1 LNHNV and CDR2 YYDKDF (reference sequence). The CDR3 spans 16 residues. The DNA for the CDR3 is TGTGCCACCAGCCAAAAACCTGCGGACCACAACTATGGCTACACCTTC. This translates into CATSQKPADHNYGYTF.

J is TRBJ1-1 and V is TRBV28; D might be TRBD1 (5 bases). The V gene's germline CDR1 is MDHEN and CDR2 SYDVKM. The V and J ends lost 6 bases and 7 bases respectively, with 9 bases between them. This CDR3 contains 11 residues. The DNA of the CDR3 is TGTGCCAGCAGGGGGGAGTTTGAAGCTTTCTTT. This sequence encodes CASRGEFEAFF.

The CDR3 DNA follows: TGTGCCAGCAGTGAGGGCCCAGTCATTCAGCCCCAGCATTTT. This codes for CASSEGPVIQPQHF. This chain joins TRBV27 and TRBJ1-5; D remains ambiguous. This CDR3 contains 14 residues. V shed 5 bases and J shed 6 bases, with 14 bases lying between them. CDR1 is MNHEY, CDR2 SMNVEV, per germline (reference sequence).

The CDR3 nucleotides are TGTGCCTGGAGTGTACGGGGCGGGAGAAATGAGCAGTACTTC. This gives the protein CAWSVRGGRNEQYF. The chain is built from TRBV30 and TRBJ2-7, with 7 bases aligning to TRBD2. Germline CDR1 GTSNPN, CDR2 SVGIG (reference sequence). The CDR3 totals 14 residues. V dropped 0 bases and J dropped 7; count of bases not matched to a gene: 9.

The V and J genes are TRBV9 and TRBJ2-3; D is unclear. The CDR3 has 15 amino acids. Trimming left V 3 bases short and J 0 bases short, with 11 bases between. The germline V gene has CDR1 SGDLS and CDR2 YYNGEE. The CDR3 coding sequence is TGTGCCAGCAGCGAAGAGACGACCAGCACAGATACGCAGTATTTT. It encodes CASSEETTSTDTQYF.

The chain couples TRBV27 to TRBJ2-1; D perhaps matches TRBD1 (5 bases). With 5 bases removed from V and 9 bases from J, the gap between germline ends came to 11 bases. CDR1 is MNHEY, CDR2 SMNVEV, per germline (reference sequence). The CDR3 contains 12 residues. CDR3 loop: CASSLIGAEQFF. CDR3 DNA: TGTGCCAGCAGTCTCATAGGGGCTGAGCAGTTCTTC.

V and J are TRBV2 and TRBJ1-2, with 8 nucleotides matching TRBD1. V lost 6 bases to trimming and J lost 3 bases; unmatched junction nucleotides: 6. The CDR3 extends over 14 amino acids. CDR1 is SNHLY, CDR2 FYNNEI, per germline. This CDR3 reads CASSFGQGDYGYTF. The CDR3 nucleotides read TGTGCCAGCAGCTTTGGACAGGGCGACTATGGCTACACCTTC.

This sequence joins TRBV12-3 or TRBV12-4 and TRBJ1-1; D is undetermined. The CDR3 extends over 12 amino acids. V was trimmed by 7 bases and J by 1 base, leaving 7 bases between them. CDR3 protein: CASILGNTEAFF. The CDR3 DNA follows: TGTGCCAGCATCCTAGGGAACACTGAAGCTTTCTTT.

To note about this clonotype: At one of its ends the junction is not consistent with the germline gene, which may arise from a read error. The chain is built from TRBV7-7 and TRBJ2-5; tentative D call: TRBD2 (6 bases). Germline lookup yields CDR1 SSHAT and CDR2 FNYEAQ (reference sequence). The CDR3 consists of 16 residues. The CDR3 region has the DNA TGTGCTAGCAGCTTAGCGACCGGGGGACCCGCAGAGACCCAGTACTTC. Amino acids: CASSLATGGPAETQYF.

V gene TRBV13 combines with J gene TRBJ2-5, with 12 bases lining up with TRBD2. Trimming took 7 bases from V and 1 from J; bases not matched to a gene: 4. Germline CDR1 is PRHDT and CDR2 is FYEKMQ (reference sequence). This CDR3 has 15 residues. CDR3 protein: CASTGLAGTQETQYF. CDR3 coding DNA: TGTGCCAGCACAGGACTAGCGGGAACCCAAGAGACCCAGTACTTC.

V and J are TRBV2 and TRBJ2-5; TRBD2 aligns across 8 bases. V lost 9 bases, J lost 0 bases, and 3 bases stayed unmatched. This CDR3 has 13 amino acids. The germline V gene encodes CDR1 SNHLY and CDR2 FYNNEI. CDR3 sequence reads: CASIAGNQETQYF. The CDR3 nucleotides read TGTGCCAGTATAGCGGGGAACCAAGAGACCCAGTACTTC.

The rearrangement uses TRBV5-1 and TRBJ2-7; a weak D match, TRBD1 (5 bases). The CDR3 extends over 12 amino acids. The V gene lost 4 bases and the J gene lost 4 bases, with 9 bases spanning the gap. Germline loops: CDR1 SGHRS, CDR2 YFSETQ. CDR3 coding DNA: TGCGCCAGCAGCCACGACAGATACGAGCAGTACTTC. Its protein product is CASSHDRYEQYF.

The chain has TRBV5-6 and TRBJ2-7; 7 bases fit TRBD1. This CDR3 contains 16 residues. Per the germline V gene, CDR1 is SGHDT and CDR2 is YYEEEE. Losses at the gene ends were 2 bases for V and 0 bases for J; bases not matched to a gene: 8. This chain's CDR3 is CASSLGTGVSSYEQYF. CDR3 bases: TGTGCCAGCAGCTTAGGTACAGGGGTTAGCTCCTACGAGCAGTACTTC.